A selection of T cell receptor beta chains follows, all from one sample in a study of memory CD4+ T cells and cytomegalovirus serostatus. This table comes from immunoSEQ multiplex PCR, and its TCRdb copy is limited to in-frame clones, with some not included. The sample lists about 92,000 clones; roughly 80% were seen once. Sequencing input: memory CD4+ T cells from blood. The source is an adult in good health and CMV-seropositive. Both conserved end residues are part of each CDR3. A D gene is named only where the DNA matches it firmly. Size is stated for part of the rows, as once, few or many counts, or as a class when the clone is expanded.

TRBV6-6	NA	TRBJ1-5	few	TGTGCCAGCAGTCGCGGACAGCTGAATCAGCCCCAGCATTTT	CASSRGQLNQPQHF
TRBV18	NA	TRBJ1-3	NA	TGTGCCAGCTCGGGCGGACAGTCAGCTGGAAACACCATATATTTT	CASSGGQSAGNTIYF
TRBV9	NA	TRBJ2-5	NA	TGTGCCAGCAGCGTAGGCGTAGCGGACCTCCAAGAGACCCAGTACTTC	CASSVGVADLQETQYF
TRBV7-2	TRBD1	TRBJ2-5	NA	TGTGCCAGCAGCCCACAGGGGGAAGAGACCCAGTACTTC	CASSPQGEETQYF
TRBV5-4	NA	TRBJ1-2	few	TGTGCCAGCAGCTTGTCAGGGAATGGCTACACCTTC	CASSLSGNGYTF
TRBV15	TRBD1	TRBJ1-5	few	TGTGCCACCAGCAGAGGAATAGGAACGGTGCAGGGGGCCAATCAGCCCCAGCATTTT	CATSRGIGTVQGANQPQHF
TRBV19	TRBD1	TRBJ2-7	NA	TGTGCCAGTAGTATAGAATGGACAGGGGTCGGGTACGAGCAGTACTTC	CASSIEWTGVGYEQYF
TRBV7-2	NA	TRBJ2-3	NA	TGTGCCAGCAGCAGGAGGCCCCAACCTGGAGATACGCAGTATTTT	CASSRRPQPGDTQYF
TRBV5-1	NA	TRBJ1-2	NA	TGCGCCAGCAGCTTGGCCAACGGGGTTAATAACTATGGCTACACCTTC	CASSLANGVNNYGYTF
TRBV18	TRBD2	TRBJ2-3	once	TGTGCCAGCTCCCCAGCGGGAGGAACGACAGATACGCAGTATTTT	CASSPAGGTTDTQYF
TRBV14	TRBD2	TRBJ2-1	NA	TGTGCCAGCGGAGCGGGAGTAAGTGAAAATGAGCAGTTCTTC	CASGAGVSENEQFF
TRBV7-9	TRBD2	TRBJ2-1	NA	TGTGCCAGCAGCCGTGGGACTAGCGGGCTGTACTACAATGAGCAGTTCTTC	CASSRGTSGLYYNEQFF